This T cell receptor (beta chain) is from a study of blood T cell repertoires in COVID-19. Overall study context: Sites across the United States, Italy and Spain contributed samples from acute and convalescent COVID-19.

Some clones are missing from TCRdb's copy, which holds only in-frame ones; the method was immunoSEQ multiplex PCR. The table has a few hundred thousand clones, more than 80% seen once. Patients in Seattle were enrolled during active infection, then followed longitudinally. The CDR3 totals 15 residues. CDR1 is MNHEY, CDR2 SVGAGI, per germline. Trimming at V came to 6 bases and at J to 8 bases, leaving 8 bases not matched to a gene. This rearrangement joins TRBV6-5 to TRBJ1-4; 11 nucleotides agree with TRBD1. This clonotype was obtained from a woman between 25 and 40 years old with COVID-19, enrolled during active disease. The sample comprised peripheral blood. The CDR3 loop reads CASSSPGQGGEKLFF. CDR3 bases: TGTGCCAGCAGCTCACCGGGACAGGGGGGCGAAAAACTGTTTTTT.